The 25 T cell receptor beta chains below come from one sample, sequenced in a study of vaccination effects on CD4 cells after COVID-19. These receptors' antigens are unknown. Sequenced by immunoSEQ multiplex PCR; TCRdb stores in-frame clones only, minus some. The sample consists of 25,000 to 30,000 clones, about 73% of them appearing once. Antigen-specific CD4+ T cells were expanded with viral peptide pools in the ViraFEST assay before sequencing. Subsequent to about 10 days of culture, CD4+ T cells were isolated. Vaccination of participants consisted of two doses of either the BNT162b2 or mRNA-1273 vaccine. The sequences come from CD4+ T cells from PBMCs cultured with HCoV-NL63 spike peptides, collected after COVID-19 vaccination. Source of these receptors: a human donor who received a COVID-19 vaccine.

The gene calls are TRBV7-7 and TRBJ2-1; 10 bases are shared with TRBD2. J lost 0 bases, V lost 5 bases, and 7 bases had no gene match. CDR3 size: 17 residues. The germline V gene encodes CDR1 SSHAT and CDR2 FNYEAQ (reference sequence). The CDR3 spells CASSLGSSGSSYNEQFF. CDR3 nucleotide sequence: TGTGCCAGCAGCCTGGGGTCTAGCGGGAGCTCCTACAATGAGCAGTTCTTC.

The chain uses TRBV5-3 and TRBJ2-3, with a tentative D call TRBD2 (6 bases). TRBV5-3 is an ORF, and what it does is uncertain. Trimming shortened V by 0 bases and J by 1 base, and 9 bases separated the two germline ends. The CDR3 totals 15 residues. The CDR3 loop is CARSLVASGTDTQYF. The DNA for the CDR3 is TGTGCCAGAAGCTTGGTCGCTAGCGGCACAGATACGCAGTATTTT.

This clone was counted a few times. The V and J genes are TRBV2 and TRBJ2-1; 12 bases match TRBD2. Looked up from germline, CDR1 is SNHLY and CDR2 is FYNNEI. V was clipped by 6 bases and J by 8 bases; unmatched bases: 20. This CDR3 contains 19 residues. The DNA for the CDR3 is TGTGCCAGCAGCCTATTCGGGCTAGCGGGGGGGCAGGTCCGGGATGAGCAGTTCTTC. Translation: CASSLFGLAGGQVRDEQFF. Using reference TRBV2 and TRBJ2-1 for the parts outside the CDR3, the full variable domain is EPEVTQTPSHQVTQMGQEVILRCVPISNHLYFYWYRQILGQKVEFLVSFYNNEISEKSEIFDDQFSVERPDGSNFTLKIRSTKLEDSAMYFCASSLFGLAGGQVRDEQFFGPGTRLTVL.

The table lists this clone with a few counts. The chain employs TRBV3-1 (or the pseudogene TRBV3-2) and TRBJ2-7, with D perhaps matching TRBD1 (6 bases). Trimming removed 0 bases at V and 6 bases at J, with 15 bases between. Germline lookup yields CDR1 LGHDT and CDR2 YNNKEL (reference sequence). This CDR3 is built from 15 residues. The CDR3 region has the DNA TGTGCCAGCAGCCAAGACCCGCGGCAGGGGAGCGAGCAGTACTTC. Protein sequence: CASSQDPRQGSEQYF.

The chain employs TRBV6-6 and TRBJ1-2, with a weak D call TRBD1 (5 bases). CDR3 length equals 14 residues. Trimming left V 0 bases short and J 8 bases short, with 13 bases between. The germline V gene has CDR1 MNHNY and CDR2 SVGAGI (reference sequence). CDR3 nucleotide sequence: TGTGCCAGCAGTTACTCATCTGGGCAGGGAGGCTACACCTTC. Amino acids: CASSYSSGQGGYTF.

The J gene is TRBJ2-7, the V gene TRBV3-1 (or the pseudogene TRBV3-2), with a weak D call TRBD1 (5 bases). V was trimmed by 4 bases and J by 4 bases, leaving 11 bases between them. CDR3 length equals 13 residues. In germline, CDR1 is LGHDT, CDR2 YNNKEL (reference sequence). The CDR3 sequence: CASSLNPGYEQYF. CDR3 nucleotide sequence: TGTGCCAGCAGCCTGAATCCAGGGTACGAGCAGTACTTC.

The chain has TRBV11-2 and TRBJ1-1, with a tentative D call TRBD1 (5 bases). The length of the CDR3 is 14 residues. Germline CDR1 is SGHAT and CDR2 is FQNNGV. V gave up 0 bases and J gave up 11 bases, with 16 bases separating them. CDR3 in amino acids: CASSLDRGVANAFF. CDR3 DNA: TGTGCCAGCAGCTTAGATCGGGGGGTGGCAAACGCTTTCTTT.

The rearrangement uses TRBV11-3 and TRBJ2-3; TRBD2 aligns across 7 bases. CDR1 and CDR2 from the germline V gene are SGHNT and YENEEA. There are 16 residues in the CDR3. V lost 5 bases, J lost 5 bases, and 13 bases stayed unmatched. CDR3 DNA sequence: TGTGCCAGCAGCCCCCCCGGACTAGTCGTGCTAGATACGCAGTATTTT. It yields the protein CASSPPGLVVLDTQYF.

The genes are TRBV18 and TRBJ1-2; D call uncertain. Trimming pared 1 base from V and 4 bases from J, leaving 7 bases between. Germline V gives CDR1 KGHSH, CDR2 LQKENI. This CDR3 contains 13 residues. The CDR3 coding sequence is TGTGCCAGCTCACCACAGAGTCCCTATGGCTACACCTTC. This encodes CASSPQSPYGYTF.

This clone was seen only a few times. The chain is built from TRBV5-1 and TRBJ2-3, with unresolved D. The V gene's germline CDR1 is SGHRS and CDR2 YFSETQ. CDR3 length equals 12 residues. Trimming stripped 4 bases from V and 1 base from J, with 4 bases between. The CDR3 loop is CASSGGTDTQYF. In nucleotides, the CDR3 is TGCGCCAGCAGCGGGGGCACAGATACGCAGTATTTT.

The CDR3 here is CASSQGAGVLSYEQYF. CDR3 coding DNA: TGTGCCAGCTCACAGGGAGCGGGAGTGTTGTCCTACGAGCAGTACTTC. The rearrangement links TRBV18 to TRBJ2-7, with 8 bases that match TRBD2. After removal of 4 bases from V and 1 base from J, the junction contained 9 bases not matched to a gene. Germline CDR1 KGHSH, CDR2 LQKENI. The CDR3 contains 16 residues.

This chain links TRBV7-2 with TRBJ1-5, with D possibly matching TRBD1 (6 bases). Per the germline V gene, CDR1 is SGHTA and CDR2 is FQGNSA. Trimming shortened V by 5 bases and J by 4 bases, and 9 bases separated the two germline ends. CDR3 length: 13 amino acids. The DNA for the CDR3 is TGTGCCAGCAGCGTCAGGGGAAATCAGCCCCAGCATTTT. Translating it yields CASSVRGNQPQHF.

This chain uses TRBV28 with TRBJ1-5, with a possible D match to TRBD1 (6 bases). CDR1 is MDHEN, CDR2 SYDVKM, per germline. The CDR3 covers 16 residues. V was pared by 2 bases and J by 5 bases, with 16 bases between. The CDR3 DNA sequence: TGTGCCAGCAGTTTAGGGGGGGGCGTGGGGTATCAGCCCCAGCATTTT. Residues: CASSLGGGVGYQPQHF.

The V gene is TRBV27, the J gene TRBJ1-4, with D possibly TRBD1 on 6 matching bases. This CDR3 has 15 residues. Trimming took off 2 bases at V and 8 bases at J, with 15 bases between the two ends. The germline V gene has CDR1 MNHEY and CDR2 SMNVEV (reference sequence). DNA for the CDR3: TGTGCCAGCAGTTTAACCCAGGGGTGGGGAGAAAAACTGTTTTTT. Translated: CASSLTQGWGEKLFF.

This rearrangement joins TRBV3-1 (or the pseudogene TRBV3-2) to TRBJ1-5; D is uncertain. V gave up 1 base and J gave up 7 bases, with 11 bases separating them. Looked up from germline, CDR1 is LGHDT and CDR2 is YNNKEL (reference sequence). This CDR3 spans 14 amino acids. CDR3 loop: CASSQGAGPQPQHF. CDR3 bases: TGTGCCAGCAGCCAAGGAGCAGGACCACAGCCCCAGCATTTT.

This rearrangement joins TRBV6-5 to TRBJ2-5; no firm D call. The CDR3 totals 14 residues. V lost 10 bases and J lost 4, with 19 bases in between. The germline gives CDR1 MNHEY, CDR2 SVGAGI. The CDR3, as DNA: TGTGCCACCCCCCCAACGCGCACCCCAGAGACCCAGTACTTC. This codes for CATPPTRTPETQYF.

The DNA of the CDR3 is TGTGCCAGCAGCCAAGAAGGGTCTGGAAACACCATATATTTT. It specifies CASSQEGSGNTIYF. V usage is TRBV4-2 and J usage is TRBJ1-3, with no clear D. The V end lost 0 bases, the J end lost 1 base, and 4 bases lay between the germline ends. There are 14 residues in the CDR3. Germline-derived CDR1 and CDR2 are LGHNA and YNFKEQ.

The chain links TRBV6-6 to TRBJ2-4; TRBD2 might be the D (6 bases). This CDR3 spans 15 amino acids. The V and J ends lost 3 bases and 0 bases respectively, with 9 bases between them. Germline assignment: CDR1 MNHNY and CDR2 SVGAGI (reference sequence). CDR3 residues: CASSYYGGAKNIQYF. For the CDR3, the DNA is TGTGCCAGCAGTTATTACGGGGGAGCCAAAAACATTCAGTACTTC.

The chain couples TRBV19 to TRBJ2-2; D ambiguous. V was shortened by 2 bases and J by 0 bases, with 7 bases between the two germline ends. The CDR3 spans 15 residues. CDR1 and CDR2 from the germline V gene are LNHDA and SQIVND (reference sequence). CDR3 loop: CASSITVSNTGELFF. CDR3 bases: TGTGCCAGTAGTATAACTGTCTCGAACACCGGGGAGCTGTTTTTT.

The chain recombines TRBV13 with TRBJ2-1, with D tentatively TRBD1 or TRBD2 (5 bases each). The CDR3 has 14 residues. CDR1 and CDR2 (germline): PRHDT, FYEKMQ (reference sequence). V was cut by 5 bases and J by 2 bases, with 10 bases left in between. The CDR3 region has the DNA TGTGCCAGCAGCCGGGGACGCCCCTACAATGAGCAGTTCTTC. This codes for CASSRGRPYNEQFF.

The CDR3 reads CASGLGPAEAFF. The DNA of the CDR3 is TGTGCCAGCGGGCTTGGACCCGCTGAAGCTTTCTTT. J is TRBJ1-1 and V is TRBV2; D is unclear. Germline V gives CDR1 SNHLY, CDR2 FYNNEI. The germline V and J ends were trimmed by 8 bases and 6 bases, with 13 bases remaining between them. The CDR3 extends over 12 amino acids.

V usage is TRBV23-1 and J usage is TRBJ2-3, with TRBD1 identical over 10 bases. TRBV23-1 is known as an ORF, though its function is uncertain. The CDR3 sequence is 15 residues long. The junction had 7 bases not matched to a gene; V was cut back by 10 bases and J by 0 bases. Here the CDR3 DNA reads TGCGCCACCTGGACAGGGGGGCCTAGCACAGATACGCAGTATTTT. Residues: CATWTGGPSTDTQYF.

In DNA form, the CDR3 reads TGTGCCAGCAGTGAAGCGGACAGCTCTGGGGCCAACGTCCTGACTTTC. It codes for CASSEADSSGANVLTF. The chain has TRBV6-1 and TRBJ2-6; D perhaps matches TRBD1 (6 bases). The V gene's germline CDR1 is MNHNS and CDR2 SASEGT. The length of the CDR3 is 16 residues. V was cut by 0 bases and J by 0 bases, with 6 bases left in between.

This clone appeared a few times. Within the sample, other DNA sequences also encode this same CDR3. Here the CDR3 DNA reads TGTGCCAGCAGCTTGGATCGGGCCTTCTCTGGAAACACCATATATTTT. Its translation: CASSLDRAFSGNTIYF. This sequence joins TRBV5-5 and TRBJ1-3; no definite D call. This CDR3 has 16 residues. Germline V gene lookup returns CDR1 SGHKS and CDR2 YYEKEE (reference sequence). Deletions cut 0 bases from V and 0 bases from J, with 10 bases between.

The rearrangement uses TRBV5-4 and TRBJ2-2, with a tentative D call TRBD1 (5 bases). The CDR3 extends over 14 amino acids. Germline V CDR1 and CDR2: SGHNT, YYREEE (reference sequence). Trimming pared 2 bases from V and 1 base from J, leaving 6 bases between. The CDR3 loop is CASSFGQNTGELFF. For the CDR3, the DNA is TGTGCCAGCAGCTTCGGACAGAACACCGGGGAGCTGTTTTTT.